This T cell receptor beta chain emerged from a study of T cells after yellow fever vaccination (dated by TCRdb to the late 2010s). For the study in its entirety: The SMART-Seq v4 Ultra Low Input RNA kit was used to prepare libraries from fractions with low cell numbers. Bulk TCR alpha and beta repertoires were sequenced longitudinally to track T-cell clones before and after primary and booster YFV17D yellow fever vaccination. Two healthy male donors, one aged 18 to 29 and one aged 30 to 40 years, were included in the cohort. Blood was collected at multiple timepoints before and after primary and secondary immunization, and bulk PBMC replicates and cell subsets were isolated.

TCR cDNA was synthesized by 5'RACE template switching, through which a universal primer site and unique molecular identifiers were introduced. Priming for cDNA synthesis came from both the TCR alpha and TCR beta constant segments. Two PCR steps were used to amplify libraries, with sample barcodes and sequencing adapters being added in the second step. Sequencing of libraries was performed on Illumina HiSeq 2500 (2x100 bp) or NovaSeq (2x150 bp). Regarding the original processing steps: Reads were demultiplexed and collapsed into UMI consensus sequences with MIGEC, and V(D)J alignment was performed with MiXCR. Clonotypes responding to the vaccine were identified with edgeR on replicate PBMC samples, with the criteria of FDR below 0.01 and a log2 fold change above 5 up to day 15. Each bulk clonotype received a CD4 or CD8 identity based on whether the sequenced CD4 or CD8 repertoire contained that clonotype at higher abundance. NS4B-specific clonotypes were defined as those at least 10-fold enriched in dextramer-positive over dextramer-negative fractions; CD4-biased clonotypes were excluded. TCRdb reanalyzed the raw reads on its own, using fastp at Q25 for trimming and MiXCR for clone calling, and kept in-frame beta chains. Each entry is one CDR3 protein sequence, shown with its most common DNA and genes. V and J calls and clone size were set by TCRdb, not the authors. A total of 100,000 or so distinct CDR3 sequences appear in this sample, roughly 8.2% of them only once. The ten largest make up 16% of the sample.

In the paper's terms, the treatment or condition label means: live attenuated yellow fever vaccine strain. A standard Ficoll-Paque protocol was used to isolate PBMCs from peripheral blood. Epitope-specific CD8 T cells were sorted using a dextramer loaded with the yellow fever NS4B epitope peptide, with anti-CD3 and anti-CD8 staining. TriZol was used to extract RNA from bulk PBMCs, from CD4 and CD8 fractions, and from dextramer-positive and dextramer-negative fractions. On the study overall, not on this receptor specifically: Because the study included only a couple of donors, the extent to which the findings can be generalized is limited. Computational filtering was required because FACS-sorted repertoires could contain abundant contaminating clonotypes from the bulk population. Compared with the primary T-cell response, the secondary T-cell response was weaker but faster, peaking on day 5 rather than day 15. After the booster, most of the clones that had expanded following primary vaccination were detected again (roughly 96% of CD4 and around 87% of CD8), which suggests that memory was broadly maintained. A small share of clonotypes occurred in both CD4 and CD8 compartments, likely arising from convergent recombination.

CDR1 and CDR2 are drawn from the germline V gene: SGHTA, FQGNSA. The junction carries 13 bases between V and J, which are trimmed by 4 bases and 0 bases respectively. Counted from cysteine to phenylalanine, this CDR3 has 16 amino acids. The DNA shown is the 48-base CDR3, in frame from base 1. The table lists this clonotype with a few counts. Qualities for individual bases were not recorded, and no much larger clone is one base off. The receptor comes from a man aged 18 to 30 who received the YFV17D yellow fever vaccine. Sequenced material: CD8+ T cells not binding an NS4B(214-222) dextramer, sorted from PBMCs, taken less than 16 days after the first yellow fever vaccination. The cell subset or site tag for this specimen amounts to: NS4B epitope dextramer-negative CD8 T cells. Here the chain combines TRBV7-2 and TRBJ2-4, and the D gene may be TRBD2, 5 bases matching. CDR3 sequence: CASSSTRVLAKNIQYF. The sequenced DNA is TGTGCCAGCAGCTCTACTAGGGTACTAGCCAAAAACATTCAGTACTTC.